This TCR beta chain comes out of a study of blood T cell repertoires in COVID-19 (TCRdb year 2020). For the wider study: Collaborator samples came from the United States, Italy and Spain and covered acute and convalescent phases of COVID-19. The material from the prospective study consisted of cDNA or gDNA derived from T cells, B-cell-depleted T cells, or PBMCs. Subjects who had been exposed to COVID-19, were actively infected with it, or had recovered from it provided the deeply sampled blood TCRbeta repertoires that made up the dataset. The repertoires were released in a freely available public database meant as a resource for research on the immune response to SARS-CoV-2. Samples came from the ongoing ImmuneRACE study (first 160 participants) plus 1,254 subjects from 6 global collaborators. Nearly every sample came with metadata listing a de-identified subject ID, COVID-19 status, age in years and sex. Where HLA class I and class II types were available, the types were taken from metadata supplied by the sample provider, not from assay-based typing.

From cysteine to phenylalanine, the CDR3 is 15 amino acids long. The retained sequence is limited to the CDR3, 45 bases, with the frame set at the first base. CDR1 is given as SGHNT and CDR2 as YYREEE, both from the germline V gene (reference sequence). Ends trimmed: V by 4 bases, J by 3 bases; bases unmatched to a gene: 7. Each collaborating institution followed its own protocols to collect whole blood in K2EDTA tubes. For TCRbeta analysis, collaborators shipped samples in one of three forms: frozen whole blood, isolated PBMCs, or DNA extracted from either of those sample types. Study-wide findings and limitations: How much clinical and demographic metadata was included differed by source and by participant, and the metadata was provided uncurated.

Of note for this clone: The clone's antigen remains unknown. Per-base qualities were not stored, and no clone one base away is much larger.

TCRbeta CDR3 regions were amplified from genomic DNA by means of the immunoSEQ Assay, a bias-controlled multiplex PCR. For the original study's pipeline: Nucleated cell counts per sample were estimated from amplification of reference gene primers within the assay. To quantify the absolute abundance of each unique TCRbeta CDR3 rearrangement, sequence reads were collapsed and filtered. For each sample, productive Simpson clonality was calculated as the square root of Simpson's diversity index over productive rearrangements. Not all clones reach the TCRdb copy of this immuneACCESS table, which keeps in-frame sequences only. Checked studies attribute under half of the gap to unresolved V genes and leave the rest unexplained. From that table come the V and J calls and clone size; the DNA was used to work out D and trimming. The sample table holds under 250,000 clones, of which 84% were seen once. 4% to 4.5% of the sample lies in the top ten.

The sequenced sample was peripheral blood. The rearrangement joined TRBV5-4 to TRBJ2-3; 8 central bases correspond to TRBD2. This receptor was identified in a man aged 50-59 years with acute or convalescent COVID-19. The DNA is as follows: TGTGCCAGCAGCCCAGGGGTAGCGGGAACAGATACGCAGTATTTT. Protein translation: CASSPGVAGTDTQYF. With the rest looked up from the reference TRBV5-4 and TRBJ2-3 genes rather than sequenced, the full variable domain is ETGVTQSPTHLIKTRGQQVTLRCSSQSGHNTVSWYQQALGQGPQFIFQYYREEENGRGNFPPRFSGLQFPNYSSELNVNALELDDSALYLCASSPGVAGTDTQYFGPGTRLTVL.